One sample yielded the 26 T cell receptor beta chains listed below, sequenced in a study of CD8 T cells in Susac syndrome. The RNA, roughly 0.5 to 1 ug, was put through reverse transcription using random hexamers. MiXCR was run by TCRdb on the immunoSEQ multiplex PCR reads, yielding one entry per CDR3 protein. Of over 200,000 distinct CDR3 sequences listed, approximately 95% are singletons. The specimen sequenced was CD4+ T cells from PBMCs. These receptors were obtained from a human donor with multiple sclerosis.

The genes are TRBV7-2 and TRBJ1-5, with D unclear. The length of the CDR3 is 13 residues. Germline assignment: CDR1 SGHTA and CDR2 FQGNSA. V lost 3 bases to trimming and J lost 4 bases, with 7 bases between them. The chain's CDR3 is CASSFEVNQPQHF. DNA for the CDR3: TGTGCCAGCAGCTTTGAAGTTAATCAGCCCCAGCATTTT.

The genes are TRBV20-1 and TRBJ1-6, with 7 bases identical to TRBD1. Unmatched junction bases numbered 6, after V lost 8 bases and J lost 8 bases. The CDR3 is 12 residues long. The V gene's germline CDR1 is DFQATT and CDR2 SNEGSKA (reference sequence). DNA of the CDR3: TGCAGTACCGGGACAGAACATTCACCCCTCCACTTT. Protein product: CSTGTEHSPLHF.

This chain uses TRBV20-1 with TRBJ1-2; no firm D call. The CDR3 has 13 residues. The V end lost 0 bases, the J end lost 1 base, and 6 bases lay between the germline ends. Germline V gene lookup returns CDR1 DFQATT and CDR2 SNEGSKA (reference sequence). The CDR3 DNA is TGCAGTGCTAGAGATGGATTTAACTATGGCTACACCTTC. As protein: CSARDGFNYGYTF.

This chain uses TRBV6-5 with TRBJ1-6; D is ambiguous. The CDR3 spans 14 residues. Trimming pared 0 bases from V and 9 bases from J, leaving 9 bases between. CDR1 and CDR2 (germline): MNHEY, SVGAGI. This CDR3 is CASSYSSRTSPLHF. The CDR3 bases are TGTGCCAGCAGTTACTCTTCCCGTACTTCACCCCTCCACTTT.

The V and J genes are TRBV2 and TRBJ1-1; a possible D gene is TRBD1 (5 bases). V lost 7 bases, J lost 8 bases, and 14 bases lay in between. Germline V lookup: CDR1 SNHLY, CDR2 FYNNEI. The CDR3 totals 12 residues. CDR3 in DNA: TGTGCCAGCACCCGTACACAGGCCGAAGCTTTCTTT. Its protein is CASTRTQAEAFF. Full variable domain (remainder filled in from reference TRBV2 and TRBJ1-1): EPEVTQTPSHQVTQMGQEVILRCVPISNHLYFYWYRQILGQKVEFLVSFYNNEISEKSEIFDDQFSVERPDGSNFTLKIRSTKLEDSAMYFCASTRTQAEAFFGQGTRLTVV.

This chain links TRBV27 with TRBJ1-2; perhaps TRBD1 as D (5 bases). This CDR3 has 13 residues. The germline V gene has CDR1 MNHEY and CDR2 SMNVEV (reference sequence). V was shortened by 6 bases and J by 2 bases, with 10 bases between the two germline ends. Written as DNA, the CDR3 is TGTGCCAGCAGACGGGGACGGAACTATGGCTACACCTTC. Protein product: CASRRGRNYGYTF.

This chain uses TRBV3-1 with TRBJ1-2, with no clear D. This CDR3 has 12 amino acids. Trimming shortened V by 4 bases and J by 5 bases, and 8 bases separated the two germline ends. Looked up from germline, CDR1 is LGHDT and CDR2 is YNNKEL (reference sequence). The CDR3 bases are TGTGCCAGCAGCCTAGGACGTTATGGCTACACCTTC. It yields the protein CASSLGRYGYTF.

V gene TRBV5-1 combines with J gene TRBJ2-1; D not resolved. The CDR3 is made up of 12 amino acids. The V and J ends lost 4 bases and 6 bases respectively, with 8 bases between them. Germline values: CDR1 SGHRS, CDR2 YFSETQ. This CDR3 is CASSRRVNEQFF. Here the CDR3 DNA reads TGCGCCAGCAGCCGACGGGTCAATGAGCAGTTCTTC.

This clonotype is a singleton in its sample. The CDR3 is CSARERGYGEQFF. CDR3 DNA sequence: TGCAGTGCTAGAGAACGAGGGTATGGTGAGCAGTTCTTC. This sequence joins TRBV20-1 and TRBJ2-1, with D tentatively TRBD2 (5 bases). Trimming stripped 0 bases from V and 9 bases from J, with 12 bases between. The CDR3 is 13 amino acids. Germline V CDR1 and CDR2: DFQATT, SNEGSKA (reference sequence).

The gene calls are TRBV6-1 and TRBJ2-3, with 10 bases aligning to TRBD2. The CDR3 sequence is 15 residues long. J was trimmed by 2 bases and V by 7 bases; bases with no gene match: 6. Germline V gene sequence: CDR1 MNHNS, CDR2 SASEGT. DNA of the CDR3: TGTGCCAGCACGGGTAGCGGGGGGTTCACAGATACGCAGTATTTT. Translating gives CASTGSGGFTDTQYF.

The chain has TRBV19 and TRBJ2-3, with D unresolved. V was shortened by 5 bases and J by 2 bases, with 5 bases between the two germline ends. The CDR3 length is 12 residues. Germline loops: CDR1 LNHDA, CDR2 SQIVND (reference sequence). The CDR3 sequence is CASSPYTDTQYF. The CDR3 coding sequence is TGTGCCAGTAGTCCGTACACAGATACGCAGTATTTT.

This clonotype was recorded once. CDR3 coding DNA: TGCAGCGTTGAAGTAACAGGGGGCTCTGACATTCAGTACTTC. It encodes CSVEVTGGSDIQYF. The chain joins TRBV29-1 to TRBJ2-4; 9 bases fit TRBD1. CDR1 is SQVTM and CDR2 is ANQGSEA in the germline V gene. The CDR3 is 14 amino acids. V trimming: 1 base; J trimming: 8 bases; junction bases outside the gene matches: 6.

The chain has TRBV15 and TRBJ2-7; 7 nucleotides align to TRBD1. The V and J ends lost 0 bases and 1 base, in that order; junction bases with no gene match: 9. The CDR3 extends over 17 amino acids. CDR1 and CDR2 from the germline V gene are LNHNV and YYDKDF (reference sequence). CDR3: CATSRDRGRGFSYEQYV. In DNA, the CDR3 is TGTGCCACCAGCAGAGATCGTGGCAGGGGGTTTTCCTACGAGCAGTACGTC.

The J gene is TRBJ2-1, the V gene TRBV15; 9 bases map to TRBD2. Germline CDR1 and CDR2: LNHNV and YYDKDF (reference sequence). Trimming cost V 0 bases and J 0 bases; bases outside gene matches: 9. The length of the CDR3 is 19 residues. CDR3 bases: TGTGCCACCAGCAGAGATCGACCGCTAGCGGGGATCTCCTACAATGAGCAGTTCTTC. Its protein product is CATSRDRPLAGISYNEQFF.

This clonotype occurred once. This chain uses TRBV14 with TRBJ2-1, with no clear D. The CDR3 has 12 amino acids. Per germline, CDR1 SGHDN and CDR2 FVKESK. Trimming cost V 4 bases and J 9 bases, with 10 bases left between them. The CDR3 reads CASSRVRSEQFF. The CDR3 DNA reads TGTGCCAGCAGCCGCGTCCGAAGTGAGCAGTTCTTC.

The chain links TRBV14 to TRBJ2-3, with D possibly being TRBD2 (7 bases). V shed 1 base and J shed 4 bases, with 12 bases lying between them. Looked up from germline, CDR1 is SGHDN and CDR2 is FVKESK. This CDR3 has 15 residues. Here the CDR3 reads CASSQAPGGPDTQYF. The CDR3 DNA is TGTGCCAGCAGCCAAGCCCCGGGGGGCCCAGATACGCAGTATTTT.

The chain has TRBV12-3 or TRBV12-4 and TRBJ2-7, with 7 bases fitting TRBD2. CDR3 length equals 14 residues. With 6 bases clipped from V and 0 bases from J, the junction kept 5 bases outside the gene matches. This CDR3 reads CASSPAGSSYEQYV. CDR3 coding DNA: TGTGCCAGCAGCCCAGCGGGGAGCTCCTACGAGCAGTACGTC.

The DNA of the CDR3 is TGCGCCAGCAGCCAAGGGACTAGTGGGTACGAGCAGTACTTC. Encoded protein: CASSQGTSGYEQYF. J is TRBJ2-7 and V is TRBV4-1; 7 nucleotides align to TRBD2. The V and J ends lost 1 base and 4 bases, in that order; junction bases with no gene match: 4. Germline CDR1 and CDR2: MGHRA and YSYEKL. The CDR3 runs 14 residues.

The V gene is TRBV24-1, the J gene TRBJ2-1; D remains ambiguous. The CDR3 covers 13 residues. Trimming stripped 3 bases from V and 7 bases from J, with 9 bases between. Germline CDR1 is KGHDR and CDR2 is SFDVKD. DNA of the CDR3: TGTGCCACCAGTGATCCCGGCAGGAATGAGCAGTTCTTC. Protein sequence: CATSDPGRNEQFF.

This clonotype was found once. The CDR3 spells CASSVDPYNEQFF. CDR3 bases: TGTGCCAGCAGCGTAGACCCCTACAATGAGCAGTTCTTC. The chain links TRBV9 to TRBJ2-1, with unresolved D. The CDR3 consists of 13 residues. Germline lookup yields CDR1 SGDLS and CDR2 YYNGEE. The germline V and J ends were trimmed by 0 bases and 2 bases, with 3 bases remaining between them. The variable domain in full, with the rest retrieved from reference TRBV9 and TRBJ2-1, is DSGVTQTPKHLITATGQRVTLRCSPRSGDLSVYWYQQSLDQGLQFLIQYYNGEERAKGNILERFSAQQFPDLHSELNLSSLELGDSALYFCASSVDPYNEQFFGPGTRLTVL.

The chain couples TRBV10-3 to TRBJ1-2; possible D gene TRBD1, 5 bases. Germline values: CDR1 ENHRY, CDR2 SYGVKD. This CDR3 has 16 amino acids. V shed 5 bases and J shed 7 bases, with 23 bases lying between them. This CDR3 reads CAISPREGQGGSGYTF. CDR3 sequence (DNA): TGTGCCATCAGTCCCCGCGAGGGCCAGGGCGGGTCTGGCTACACCTTC.

This rearrangement joins TRBV30 to TRBJ1-6; perhaps TRBD1 as D (5 bases). The CDR3 loop spans 12 amino acids. V shed 4 bases and J shed 11 bases, with 12 bases lying between them. Germline loops: CDR1 GTSNPN, CDR2 SVGIG (reference sequence). In DNA, the CDR3 is TGTGCCTGGACCAGGGACCGCGCACCCCTCCACTTT. It translates to CAWTRDRAPLHF.

The chain carries TRBV29-1 and TRBJ2-7; TRBD1 might be the D (8 bases). The V end lost 7 bases, the J end lost 4 bases, and 17 bases lay between the germline ends. Germline-derived CDR1 and CDR2 are SQVTM and ANQGSEA. This CDR3 comprises 13 residues. CDR3 residues: CSASLQGGYEQYF. The CDR3 DNA sequence: TGCAGCGCATCGTTACAGGGGGGGTACGAGCAGTACTTC.

The chain is built from TRBV29-1 and TRBJ1-1; D call uncertain. This CDR3 has 13 amino acids. Trimming stripped 8 bases from V and 1 base from J, with 14 bases between. Germline V gives CDR1 SQVTM, CDR2 ANQGSEA. Written as DNA, the CDR3 is TGCAGCCTGCGACGGGATACGAACACTGAAGCTTTCTTT. Amino acid sequence: CSLRRDTNTEAFF.

The chain recombines TRBV6-6 with TRBJ2-1, with D possibly called TRBD1 or TRBD2 (5 bases each). This CDR3 region has 13 residues. Deletions cut 7 bases from V and 12 bases from J, with 19 bases between. Germline V gene data show CDR1 as MNHNY and CDR2 as SVGAGI (reference sequence). The CDR3, as DNA: TGTGCCAGCACCCCTGGGGCTAGCCAGGGGCAGTTCTTC. Translated: CASTPGASQGQFF.

This clonotype was detected only once. V and J are TRBV5-1 and TRBJ2-3; D is possibly TRBD1 (5 bases). The germline V and J ends were trimmed by 3 bases and 11 bases, with 10 bases remaining between them. The germline gives CDR1 SGHRS, CDR2 YFSETQ. This CDR3 region has 11 residues. The chain's CDR3 is CASSSQGRQYF. The CDR3 nucleotides read TGCGCCAGCAGCTCCCAGGGCAGGCAGTATTTT.